Given below is one TCR beta chain in context. The antigen is undetermined. The data derive from a study of identical twins. Study observations and caveats: Out-of-frame alpha sequences that twins shared showed excess low generation probability.

Unique molecular identifiers were present on cDNA, and template switching added a universal primer site. Using its own MiXCR run on the 5' RACE reads, TCRdb lists one record per CDR3 protein. The sample comprises over 550,000 distinct CDR3 sequences, roughly 7.1% of which are singletons, and about 1.5% rests with the top ten. The sample also formed part of further work on yellow fever vaccine responses in identical twins.

The specimen was PBMCs. This TCR was sampled from a woman aged 18-29 years in good health.

In DNA, the CDR3 is TGCGCCAGCCGCCCCATTTCCCTGGCTAATGAGCAGTTCTTC. It is translated as CASRPISLANEQFF. This chain links TRBV5-1 with TRBJ2-1; D remains unclear. Germline CDR1 is SGHRS and CDR2 is YFSETQ. The V end lost 7 bases, the J end lost 7 bases, and 18 bases lay between the germline ends. There are 14 residues in the CDR3.